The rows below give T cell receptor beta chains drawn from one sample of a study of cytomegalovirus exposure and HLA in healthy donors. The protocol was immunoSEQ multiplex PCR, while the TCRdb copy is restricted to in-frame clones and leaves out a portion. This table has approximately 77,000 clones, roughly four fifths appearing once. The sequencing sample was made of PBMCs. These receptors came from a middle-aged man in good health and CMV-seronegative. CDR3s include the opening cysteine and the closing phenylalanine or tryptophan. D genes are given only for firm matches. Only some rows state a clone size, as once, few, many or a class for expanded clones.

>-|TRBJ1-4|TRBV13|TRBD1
CASSARTGVEKLFF
TGTGCCAGCAGCGCCCGGACAGGGGTCGAAAAACTGTTTTTT
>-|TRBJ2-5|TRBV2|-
CASSPQGSRETQYF
TGTGCCAGCAGTCCACAGGGTTCTAGGGAGACCCAGTACTTC
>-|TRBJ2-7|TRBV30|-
CAWSFGVSSTEQYF
TGTGCCTGGAGTTTCGGGGTATCAAGTACCGAGCAGTACTTC
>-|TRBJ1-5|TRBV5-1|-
CASSLEGRNQPQHF
TGCGCCAGCAGCTTGGAGGGGAGGAATCAGCCCCAGCATTTT
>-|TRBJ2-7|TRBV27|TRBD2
CASSPPGTRIPRSEQYF
TGTGCCAGCAGTCCCCCCGGGACTAGAATTCCTCGGTCCGAGCAGTACTTC
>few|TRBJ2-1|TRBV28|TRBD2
CASRRTSSYNEQFF
TGTGCCAGCAGGAGGACTAGCTCCTACAATGAGCAGTTCTTC
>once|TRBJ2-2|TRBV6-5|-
CASSYGSGANTGELFF
TGTGCCAGCAGTTACGGGAGCGGAGCGAACACCGGGGAGCTGTTTTTT
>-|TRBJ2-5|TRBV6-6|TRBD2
CASSLGLAGQYF
TGTGCCAGCAGCCTGGGACTAGCGGGCCAGTACTTC
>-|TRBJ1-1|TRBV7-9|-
CASSLQGSKEAFF
TGTGCCAGCAGCCTACAGGGTTCTAAAGAAGCTTTCTTT
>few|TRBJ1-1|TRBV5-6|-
CASRTGFTEAFF
TGTGCCAGCAGAACAGGGTTCACTGAAGCTTTCTTT
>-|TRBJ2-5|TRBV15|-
CATSRRTIQETQYF
TGTGCCACCAGCAGAAGGACAATCCAAGAGACCCAGTACTTC
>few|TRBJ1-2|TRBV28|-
CASSLFLGELYGYTF
TGTGCCAGCAGTTTGTTCTTAGGGGAACTCTATGGCTACACCTTC
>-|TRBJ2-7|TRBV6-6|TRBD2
CASRPLELAFSYEQYF
TGTGCCAGCAGACCCTTAGAACTAGCGTTCTCCTACGAGCAGTACTTC
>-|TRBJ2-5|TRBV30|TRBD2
CAWTSGNYQETQYF
TGTGCCTGGACTAGCGGGAATTATCAAGAGACCCAGTACTTC
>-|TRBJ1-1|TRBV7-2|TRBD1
CASSPARGLSNTEAFF
TGTGCCAGCAGCCCCGCCAGGGGGCTCTCGAACACTGAAGCTTTCTTT
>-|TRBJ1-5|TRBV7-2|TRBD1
CASSRQGMGNQPQHF
TGTGCCAGCAGCCGACAGGGGATGGGCAATCAGCCCCAGCATTTT
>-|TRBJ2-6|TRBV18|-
CASSQKDRTGGANVLTF
TGTGCCAGCTCCCAGAAAGACAGGACGGGTGGGGCCAACGTCCTGACTTTC
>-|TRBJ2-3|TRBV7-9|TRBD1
CASSLSGQGGDTQYF
TGTGCCAGCAGCTTATCAGGACAGGGAGGAGATACGCAGTATTTT
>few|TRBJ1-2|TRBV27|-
CASSLLQDRGGYTF
TGTGCCAGCAGTTTATTGCAGGACAGAGGGGGCTACACCTTC
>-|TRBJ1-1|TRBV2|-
CASSELRLIFAFF
TGTGCCAGCAGTGAGTTACGGTTAATTTTCGCTTTCTTT
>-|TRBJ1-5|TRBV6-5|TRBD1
CASSADRGSNQPQHF
TGTGCCAGCAGTGCGGACAGGGGTAGCAATCAGCCCCAGCATTTT
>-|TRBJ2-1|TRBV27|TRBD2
CASSVPSLAGVEQFF
TGTGCCAGCAGTGTTCCTTCTCTAGCGGGAGTAGAGCAGTTCTTC
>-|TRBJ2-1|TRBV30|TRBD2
CAWSSMTAPGLAGGENEQFF
TGTGCCTGGAGTTCTATGACAGCCCCGGGACTAGCGGGAGGGGAAAATGAGCAGTTCTTC
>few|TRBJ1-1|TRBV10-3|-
CAISETGTAEAFF
TGTGCCATCAGTGAGACAGGGACCGCTGAAGCTTTCTTT
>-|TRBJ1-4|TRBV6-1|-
CASSGPLRGGATNEKLFF
TGTGCCAGCAGTGGACCCTTAAGGGGTGGCGCAACTAATGAAAAACTGTTTTTT
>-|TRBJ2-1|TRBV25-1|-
CASSDQAGNEQFF
TGTGCCAGCAGTGACCAGGCGGGGAATGAGCAGTTCTTC
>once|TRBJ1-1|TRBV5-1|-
CASSLDGGRGTEAFF
TGCGCCAGCAGCTTGGACGGGGGGCGCGGCACTGAAGCTTTCTTT
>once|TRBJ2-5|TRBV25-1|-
CASSESGNRETQYF
TGTGCCAGCAGTGAAAGTGGCAACAGGGAGACCCAGTACTTC
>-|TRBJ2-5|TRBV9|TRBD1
CASSPGDSRETQYF
TGTGCCAGCAGCCCTGGGGACAGCAGGGAGACCCAGTACTTC
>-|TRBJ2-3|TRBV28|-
CASSTSLRDLQSTDTQYF
TGTGCCAGCAGTACAAGCCTTAGGGACTTGCAAAGCACAGATACGCAGTATTTT
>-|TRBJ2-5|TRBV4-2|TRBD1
CASSQGEDRARQETQYF
TGTGCCAGCAGCCAAGGGGAGGACAGGGCCAGACAAGAGACCCAGTACTTC
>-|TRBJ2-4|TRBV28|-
CASSPRGWDERRVGAKNIQYF
TGTGCCAGCAGCCCCCGGGGGTGGGACGAGAGAAGGGTTGGGGCCAAAAACATTCAGTACTTC
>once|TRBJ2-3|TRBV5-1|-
CASSSRVSGTDTQYF
TGCGCCAGCAGCTCCCGAGTTAGCGGCACAGATACGCAGTATTTT
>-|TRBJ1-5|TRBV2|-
CASSEGRNSNQPQHF
TGTGCCAGCAGTGAAGGCAGGAATAGCAATCAGCCCCAGCATTTT
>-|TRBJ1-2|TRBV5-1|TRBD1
CASSTDRGGYGYTF
TGCGCCAGCAGCACCGACAGGGGAGGGTATGGCTACACCTTC
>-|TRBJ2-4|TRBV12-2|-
CASRFCSINIQYF
TGTGCAAGTCGCTTCTGCAGTATAAACATTCAGTACTTC
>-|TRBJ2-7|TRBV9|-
CASSGTQGFDEQYF
TGTGCCAGCAGCGGAACCCAGGGGTTCGACGAGCAGTACTTC